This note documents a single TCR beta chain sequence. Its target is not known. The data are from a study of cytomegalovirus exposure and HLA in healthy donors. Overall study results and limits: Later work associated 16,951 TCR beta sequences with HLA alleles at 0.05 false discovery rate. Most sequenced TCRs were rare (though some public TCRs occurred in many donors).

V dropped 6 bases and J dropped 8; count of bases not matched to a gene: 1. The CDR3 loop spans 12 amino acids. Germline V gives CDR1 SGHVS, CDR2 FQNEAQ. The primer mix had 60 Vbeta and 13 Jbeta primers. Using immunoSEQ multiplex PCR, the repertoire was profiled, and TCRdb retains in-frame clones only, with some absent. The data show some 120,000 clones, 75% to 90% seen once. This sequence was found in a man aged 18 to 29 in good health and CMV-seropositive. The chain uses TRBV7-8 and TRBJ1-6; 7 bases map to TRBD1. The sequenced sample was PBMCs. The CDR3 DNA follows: TGTGCCAGCAGGCAGGGGGATTCACCCCTCCACTTT. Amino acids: CASRQGDSPLHF.